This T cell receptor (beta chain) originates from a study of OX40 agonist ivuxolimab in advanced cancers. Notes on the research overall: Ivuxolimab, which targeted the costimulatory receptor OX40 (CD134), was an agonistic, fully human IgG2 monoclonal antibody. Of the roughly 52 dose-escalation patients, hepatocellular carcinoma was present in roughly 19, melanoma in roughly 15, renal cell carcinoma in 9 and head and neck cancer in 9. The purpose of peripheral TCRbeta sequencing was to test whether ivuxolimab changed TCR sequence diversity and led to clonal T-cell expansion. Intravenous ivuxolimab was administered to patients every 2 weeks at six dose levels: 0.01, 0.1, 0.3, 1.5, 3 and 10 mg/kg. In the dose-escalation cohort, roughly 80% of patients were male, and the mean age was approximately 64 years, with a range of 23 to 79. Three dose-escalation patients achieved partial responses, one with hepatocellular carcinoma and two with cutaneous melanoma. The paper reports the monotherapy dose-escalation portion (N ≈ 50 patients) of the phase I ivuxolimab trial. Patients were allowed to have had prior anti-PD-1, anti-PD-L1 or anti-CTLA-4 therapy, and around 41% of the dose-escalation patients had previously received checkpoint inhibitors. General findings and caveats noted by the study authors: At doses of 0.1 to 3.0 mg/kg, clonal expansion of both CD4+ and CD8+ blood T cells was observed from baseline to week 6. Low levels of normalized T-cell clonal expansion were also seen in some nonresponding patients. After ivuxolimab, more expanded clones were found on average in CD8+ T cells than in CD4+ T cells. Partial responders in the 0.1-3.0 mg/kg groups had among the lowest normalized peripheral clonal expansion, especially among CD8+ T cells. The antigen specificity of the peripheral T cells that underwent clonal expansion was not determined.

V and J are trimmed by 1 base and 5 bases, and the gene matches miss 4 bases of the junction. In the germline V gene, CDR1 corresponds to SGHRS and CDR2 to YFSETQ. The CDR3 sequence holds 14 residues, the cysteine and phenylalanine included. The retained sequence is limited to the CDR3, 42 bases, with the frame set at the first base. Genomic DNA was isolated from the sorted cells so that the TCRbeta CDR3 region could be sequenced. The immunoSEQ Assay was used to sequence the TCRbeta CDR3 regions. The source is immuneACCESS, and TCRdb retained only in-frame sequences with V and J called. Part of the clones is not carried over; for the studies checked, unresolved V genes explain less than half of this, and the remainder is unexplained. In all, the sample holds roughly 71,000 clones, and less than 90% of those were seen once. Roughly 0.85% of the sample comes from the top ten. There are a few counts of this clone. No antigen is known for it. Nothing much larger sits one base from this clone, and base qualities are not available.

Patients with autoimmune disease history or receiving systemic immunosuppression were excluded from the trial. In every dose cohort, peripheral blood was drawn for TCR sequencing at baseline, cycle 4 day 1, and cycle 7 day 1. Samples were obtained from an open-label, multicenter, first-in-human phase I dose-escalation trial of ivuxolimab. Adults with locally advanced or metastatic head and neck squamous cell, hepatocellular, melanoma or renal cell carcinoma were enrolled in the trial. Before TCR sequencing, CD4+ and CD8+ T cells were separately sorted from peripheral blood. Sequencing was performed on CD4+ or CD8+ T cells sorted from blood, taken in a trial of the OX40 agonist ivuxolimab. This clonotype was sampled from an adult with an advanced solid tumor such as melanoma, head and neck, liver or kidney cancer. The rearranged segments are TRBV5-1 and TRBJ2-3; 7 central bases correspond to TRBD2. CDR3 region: CASSLRGEIDTQYF. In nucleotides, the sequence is TGCGCCAGCAGCTTGCGGGGGGAGATAGATACGCAGTATTTT.